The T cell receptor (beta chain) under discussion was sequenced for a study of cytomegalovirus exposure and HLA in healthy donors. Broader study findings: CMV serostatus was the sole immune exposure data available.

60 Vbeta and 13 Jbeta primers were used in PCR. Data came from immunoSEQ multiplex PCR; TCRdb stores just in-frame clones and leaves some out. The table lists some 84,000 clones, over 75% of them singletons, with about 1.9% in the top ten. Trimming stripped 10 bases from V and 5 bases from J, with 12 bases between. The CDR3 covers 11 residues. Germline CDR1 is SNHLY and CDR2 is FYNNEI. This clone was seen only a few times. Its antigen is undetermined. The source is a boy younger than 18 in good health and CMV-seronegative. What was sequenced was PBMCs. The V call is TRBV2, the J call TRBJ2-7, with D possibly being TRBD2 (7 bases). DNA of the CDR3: TGTGCCACAAGGGGGGGGCACGAGCAGTACTTC. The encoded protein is CATRGGHEQYF.